Each of the 7 T cell receptor beta chains below was sequenced from the same sample in a study of CD8 T cells in Susac syndrome. RNA in amounts of roughly 0.5 to 1 ug was reverse transcribed with random hexamers. TCRdb itself ran the immunoSEQ multiplex PCR reads through MiXCR, one entry per CDR3 protein. The profile shows about 300,000 distinct CDR3 sequences, 89% of them singletons. The sequencing sample was made of CD8+ T cells from PBMCs. The receptors were sampled from a human donor with multiple sclerosis.

V is TRBV29-1 and J is TRBJ2-1; D is ambiguous. The CDR3 is 11 amino acids. V shed 4 bases and J shed 4 bases, with 5 bases lying between them. Germline values: CDR1 SQVTM, CDR2 ANQGSEA. CDR3 DNA sequence: TGCAGCGTTGCCGGATACAATGAGCAGTTCTTC. Translation gives CSVAGYNEQFF.

The gene calls are TRBV28 and TRBJ2-1; D not certain. CDR3 length: 13 amino acids. V shed 8 bases and J shed 4 bases, with 12 bases lying between them. Germline CDR1 MDHEN, CDR2 SYDVKM. In nucleotides, the CDR3 is TGTGCCAGCGCCGGGCGGAATTACAATGAGCAGTTCTTC. As protein: CASAGRNYNEQFF.

The gene calls are TRBV18 and TRBJ1-2; unclear D gene. Per germline, CDR1 KGHSH and CDR2 LQKENI. V shed 3 bases and J shed 4 bases, with 15 bases lying between them. The length of the CDR3 is 15 residues. CDR3 bases: TGTGCCAGCTCACCCCTCCCGGGGAGTGGCTATGGCTACACCTTC. Protein sequence: CASSPLPGSGYGYTF.

The chain has TRBV20-1 and TRBJ2-7, with a possible D match to TRBD2 (5 bases). The length of the CDR3 is 13 residues. V dropped 1 base and J dropped 3 bases, with 10 bases sitting between them. CDR1 and CDR2 (germline): DFQATT, SNEGSKA (reference sequence). The CDR3 is CSARVFGGYEQYF. The CDR3 DNA is TGCAGTGCTAGAGTGTTTGGAGGCTACGAGCAGTACTTC.

This chain joins TRBV5-6 and TRBJ1-1; D uncertain. Trimming pared 2 bases from V and 3 bases from J, leaving 11 bases between. CDR3 length equals 14 residues. Looked up from germline, CDR1 is SGHDT and CDR2 is YYEEEE. CDR3 protein: CASSFTFYDTEAFF. DNA of the CDR3: TGTGCCAGCAGCTTTACCTTCTATGACACTGAAGCTTTCTTT.

J is TRBJ2-1 and V is TRBV4-1, with D perhaps assigned TRBD1 or TRBD2 (6 bases each). CDR1 and CDR2 from the germline V gene are MGHRA and YSYEKL. Trimming stripped 0 bases from V and 4 bases from J, with 16 bases between. CDR3 length equals 17 residues. DNA of the CDR3: TGCGCCAGCAGCCAAGATCTCTCCGGGGGCTTATACAATGAGCAGTTCTTC. It yields the protein CASSQDLSGGLYNEQFF.

The CDR3: CASSLAGGREQYF. Written as DNA, the CDR3 is TGTGCCAGCAGCTTAGCAGGGGGGCGGGAGCAGTACTTC. The chain is built from TRBV7-6 and TRBJ2-7, with D perhaps matching TRBD1 or TRBD2 (6 bases each). V lost 0 bases to trimming and J lost 7 bases, with 10 bases between them. This CDR3 contains 13 residues. CDR1 SGHVS and CDR2 FNYEAQ come from the germline V gene.